The present T cell receptor beta chain was sequenced within a study of beta chain features in type 1 diabetes. Study as a whole: Researchers looked at some 110 million sorted cells across all samples.

Since all of the isolated RNA was reverse transcribed, expressed TCRB transcripts were what got sequenced. The repertoire was sequenced with immunoSEQ multiplex PCR; TCRdb's copy has only in-frame clones and lacks some. The profile shows a few hundred thousand clones, 9.6% of them singletons. This clone showed up just a few times. Its antigen is still unknown. The CDR3 totals 14 residues. Germline V CDR1 and CDR2: SEHNR, FQNEAQ (reference sequence). Between the trimmed V and J ends, which lost 5 bases and 6 bases, there was a span of 16 bases. Study results and limitations: Among type 1 diabetes patients, VDJ junctions had fewer insertions and more deletions. Researchers report that Type 1 diabetes patients had moderately but significantly shorter TCRB CDR3s across all four CD4+ subsets.

Sampling consisted of one heparinised blood draw per donor, averaging around 100 mL. Sorted CD4+ subsets: naive, central memory, regulatory, stem cell-like memory (CD45RO/CCR7/CD25/CD127/CD95/CD27 panel). The material sequenced was central memory CD4+ T cells from blood. This chain joins TRBV7-9 and TRBJ1-1, with D maybe TRBD1 (6 bases). The TCR comes from a man younger than 45 with type 1 diabetes. CDR3 sequence (DNA): TGTGCCAGCAGCGTGGGCGGGGGCGGCGCTGAAGCTTTCTTT. This translates into CASSVGGGGAEAFF.